This is a list of T cell receptor beta chains from one sample in a study of tumor and adjacent non-tumor tissue in lung cancer. Each CDR3 protein is one row after TCRdb ran MiXCR on the multiplex PCR reads. The sample lists 75,000 to 95,000 distinct CDR3 sequences; roughly three quarters were seen once. The sequenced sample consisted of distant non-tumor lung tissue. These receptors were collected from a woman aged 45-60 years with non-small cell lung cancer. Each CDR3 is given with its conserved first and last residue. The order of the fields is D gene, J gene, clone size, V gene, CDR3 protein, CDR3 DNA. D genes are given only for firm matches. Some rows have no size entry. The others give once, few or many, or a class for an expanded clone.

d_gene: .
j_gene: TRBJ2-7
abundance: .
v_gene: TRBV6-5
CDR3aa: CASALGSRAYEQYF
CDR3nt: TGTGCCAGCGCCTTAGGGTCCCGAGCCTACGAGCAGTACTTT

d_gene: .
j_gene: TRBJ1-5
abundance: once
v_gene: TRBV7-8
CDR3aa: CASSLVGGGNEPQHF
CDR3nt: TGTGCCAGCAGCTTAGTAGGGGGGGGCAATGAGCCCCAGCATTTT

d_gene: .
j_gene: TRBJ2-1
abundance: .
v_gene: TRBV6-5
CDR3aa: CDSSLRDIPTYNEQFF
CDR3nt: TGTGACAGCAGCCTCCGGGACATCCCTACCTACAATGAGCAGTTCTTC

d_gene: .
j_gene: TRBJ1-3
abundance: .
v_gene: TRBV11-2
CDR3aa: CGSSAGMYSGNTIYF
CDR3nt: TGTGGCAGCAGCGCAGGCATGTACTCTGGGAACACCATATATTTT

d_gene: TRBD2
j_gene: TRBJ2-7
abundance: .
v_gene: TRBV29-1
CDR3aa: CCVEAPSGRAPYEQYF
CDR3nt: TGCTGCGTTGAAGCCCCTAGCGGGAGGGCCCCTTACGAGCAGTACTTC

d_gene: .
j_gene: TRBJ1-2
abundance: once
v_gene: TRBV7-2
CDR3aa: CASSSDDGYTF
CDR3nt: TGTGCCAGCAGCTCAGATGATGGCTACACCTTC

d_gene: TRBD1
j_gene: TRBJ2-7
abundance: .
v_gene: TRBV4-1
CDR3aa: CVSSQDTGVWEQYF
CDR3nt: TGCGTCAGCAGTCAAGACACAGGGGTCTGGGAGCAGTACTTC

d_gene: .
j_gene: TRBJ2-7
abundance: many
v_gene: TRBV30
CDR3aa: CAWSGQNDEQYF
CDR3nt: TGTGCCTGGAGTGGACAGAACGACGAGCAGTACTTC

d_gene: .
j_gene: TRBJ2-7
abundance: .
v_gene: TRBV5-6
CDR3aa: CASSANRTTITPYERYF
CDR3nt: TGTGCCAGCAGCGCGAACAGGACCACGATCACCCCCTACGAGCGGTACTTC

d_gene: .
j_gene: TRBJ1-1
abundance: .
v_gene: TRBV6-5
CDR3aa: CASSLLRGQTEAFF
CDR3nt: TGTGCCAGCAGTCTACTGAGAGGGCAAACTGAAGCTTTCTTT

d_gene: TRBD1
j_gene: TRBJ1-2
abundance: .
v_gene: TRBV11-2
CDR3aa: CVSSLDRGDGCTF
CDR3nt: TGTGTCAGTAGCTTAGACAGGGGGGATGGCTGCACCTTC

d_gene: .
j_gene: TRBJ1-1
abundance: .
v_gene: TRBV11-2
CDR3aa: CATSLEPGANTEVFF
CDR3nt: TGTGCCACTAGCTTAGAGCCGGGGGCGAACACTGAAGTTTTCTTT

d_gene: .
j_gene: TRBJ2-2
abundance: many
v_gene: TRBV7-8
CDR3aa: CASSPEGGGVTGELFF
CDR3nt: TGTGCCAGCAGCCCAGAAGGGGGCGGGGTCACCGGGGAGCTGTTTTTT

d_gene: .
j_gene: TRBJ2-1
abundance: .
v_gene: TRBV6-1
CDR3aa: CAGTSSVENKQFF
CDR3nt: TGCGCCGGAACTAGTAGTGTCGAGAATAAGCAGTTCTTC

d_gene: .
j_gene: TRBJ1-1
abundance: .
v_gene: TRBV4-1
CDR3aa: CASSHRTGGTEAIF
CDR3nt: TGCGCCAGCAGCCACCGCACTGGGGGCACTGAAGCTATCTTT

d_gene: TRBD1
j_gene: TRBJ2-7
abundance: many
v_gene: TRBV5-1
CDR3aa: CASSADAGTGGYEQYF
CDR3nt: TGCGCCAGCAGCGCAGATGCCGGGACAGGGGGCTACGAGCAGTACTTC

d_gene: .
j_gene: TRBJ2-5
abundance: .
v_gene: TRBV13
CDR3aa: CARSRGWATQYF
CDR3nt: TGTGCCAGAAGTCGTGGGTGGGCGACCCAGTACTTC

d_gene: .
j_gene: TRBJ1-1
abundance: .
v_gene: TRBV29-1
CDR3aa: CSARTEDSESFF
CDR3nt: TGCAGCGCTAGGACCGAGGATAGTGAATCTTTCTTT

d_gene: .
j_gene: TRBJ1-4
abundance: .
v_gene: TRBV6-6
CDR3aa: CASRAGADEKLLF
CDR3nt: TGTGCCAGTAGGGCAGGGGCGGATGAAAAACTGCTTTTT

d_gene: .
j_gene: TRBJ1-2
abundance: .
v_gene: TRBV29-1
CDR3aa: CSVEPPTGKREKGWGYTF
CDR3nt: TGCAGCGTCGAGCCCCCCACGGGAAAAAGGGAGAAAGGATGGGGCTACACCTTC

d_gene: .
j_gene: TRBJ2-3
abundance: .
v_gene: TRBV11-2
CDR3aa: CASSPAGRLHRDTQYF
CDR3nt: TGTGCCAGCAGCCCGGCGGGACGGCTCCACAGGGATACGCAGTATTTT

d_gene: .
j_gene: TRBJ2-7
abundance: .
v_gene: TRBV10-3
CDR3aa: CAISDPIRREQFF
CDR3nt: TGTGCCATCAGTGACCCGATCCGGAGAGAGCAATTCTTC

d_gene: .
j_gene: TRBJ1-4
abundance: few
v_gene: TRBV19
CDR3aa: CASSPSGTIEKLFF
CDR3nt: TGTGCCAGTAGTCCATCCGGGACAATCGAAAAACTGTTTTTT

d_gene: .
j_gene: TRBJ1-1
abundance: .
v_gene: TRBV11-2
CDR3aa: CASSIGGPKGMNTEALF
CDR3nt: TGTGCCAGCAGCATAGGCGGGCCCAAAGGCATGAACACTGAAGCTTTATTT

d_gene: .
j_gene: TRBJ2-2
abundance: .
v_gene: TRBV6-5
CDR3aa: CTSRDPALAGELFF
CDR3nt: TGCACCAGCAGGGACCCAGCGTTGGCCGGGGAGCTGTTTTTT

d_gene: .
j_gene: TRBJ1-2
abundance: .
v_gene: TRBV5-1
CDR3aa: CASSLERGRDLYGYTF
CDR3nt: TGCGCCAGCAGCTTGGAAAGGGGTCGAGACCTTTATGGTTACACCTTC

d_gene: .
j_gene: TRBJ1-2
abundance: .
v_gene: TRBV6-1
CDR3aa: CASRVRPYYGYIF
CDR3nt: TGTGCCAGCAGGGTCAGGCCCTACTATGGCTACATCTTT

d_gene: .
j_gene: TRBJ1-4
abundance: few
v_gene: TRBV18
CDR3aa: CASSPPRGEKLFF
CDR3nt: TGTGCCAGCTCACCACCGAGGGGTGAAAAACTGTTTTTT

d_gene: .
j_gene: TRBJ1-5
abundance: many
v_gene: TRBV28
CDR3aa: CASSTDGYQPQHF
CDR3nt: TGTGCCAGCAGCACGGACGGATATCAGCCCCAGCATTTT

d_gene: .
j_gene: TRBJ1-5
abundance: many
v_gene: TRBV30
CDR3aa: CAWSVSGGVHQPQHF
CDR3nt: TGTGCCTGGAGTGTATCTGGCGGAGTACATCAGCCCCAGCATTTT

d_gene: .
j_gene: TRBJ2-7
abundance: .
v_gene: TRBV29-1
CDR3aa: CSRRSGEDEQYF
CDR3nt: TGCAGCAGACGATCGGGAGAAGACGAGCAGTATTTC

d_gene: TRBD2
j_gene: TRBJ2-3
abundance: .
v_gene: TRBV20-1
CDR3aa: CSAIVASGGDTQYF
CDR3nt: TGCAGTGCTATAGTAGCTAGCGGGGGAGATACCCAGTATTTT

d_gene: TRBD2
j_gene: TRBJ2-7
abundance: .
v_gene: TRBV2
CDR3aa: CTSSVLAGAEGEQYF
CDR3nt: TGTACCAGCAGTGTCCTAGCGGGGGCAGAGGGCGAGCAGTACTTC

d_gene: .
j_gene: TRBJ2-1
abundance: .
v_gene: TRBV29-1
CDR3aa: CCSGGNDEQFF
CDR3nt: TGCTGCTCGGGCGGAAACGATGAGCAGTTCTTC

d_gene: .
j_gene: TRBJ2-3
abundance: once
v_gene: TRBV20-1
CDR3aa: CSAVSWTNGNTQYF
CDR3nt: TGCAGTGCTGTTTCCTGGACTAATGGGAATACGCAGTATTTT

d_gene: .
j_gene: TRBJ2-1
abundance: .
v_gene: TRBV20-1
CDR3aa: CSASGAHTYNEQFF
CDR3nt: TGCAGTGCCTCCGGGGCTCATACTTACAATGAGCAGTTCTTC

d_gene: .
j_gene: TRBJ2-3
abundance: .
v_gene: TRBV29-1
CDR3aa: CSVEVRHGGTDTQYF
CDR3nt: TGTAGCGTTGAAGTCAGGCACGGGGGTACAGATACGCAGTATTTT

d_gene: .
j_gene: TRBJ2-1
abundance: .
v_gene: TRBV6-6
CDR3aa: CASNSGRPLGNEQLF
CDR3nt: TGTGCCAGCAACTCCGGGAGACCACTCGGTAATGAGCAGCTCTTC

d_gene: TRBD1
j_gene: TRBJ2-3
abundance: .
v_gene: TRBV6-1
CDR3aa: CASSYRDRDSNKPQYF
CDR3nt: TGTGCCAGCAGTTACCGGGACAGGGATAGCAATAAGCCCCAGTATTTT

d_gene: TRBD1
j_gene: TRBJ2-3
abundance: .
v_gene: TRBV7-3
CDR3aa: CASSPSRYTGTGGKGSDTQYF
CDR3nt: TGTGCCAGCAGCCCATCCCGTTATACCGGGACAGGGGGAAAGGGCTCAGATACACAGTATTTT

d_gene: .
j_gene: TRBJ2-7
abundance: .
v_gene: TRBV30
CDR3aa: CAWSKIGTGRNKQYF
CDR3nt: TGTGCCTGGAGTAAGATAGGAACAGGACGGAACAAGCAGTACTTC

d_gene: TRBD1
j_gene: TRBJ2-3
abundance: many
v_gene: TRBV10-3
CDR3aa: CAISVGQGHTDTQYF
CDR3nt: TGTGCCATCAGTGTGGGACAGGGTCACACAGATACGCAGTATTTT

d_gene: TRBD2
j_gene: TRBJ2-7
abundance: .
v_gene: TRBV11-2
CDR3aa: CASSLGLAEAYEQYF
CDR3nt: TGTGCCAGCAGCTTAGGCCTAGCGGAGGCCTACGAGCAGTACTTC

d_gene: TRBD1
j_gene: TRBJ2-3
abundance: .
v_gene: TRBV6-5
CDR3aa: CASRLSKGQGAKGTYTQYF
CDR3nt: TGTGCCAGCAGACTTTCCAAAGGACAGGGAGCAAAGGGCACATATACGCAGTATTTT

d_gene: .
j_gene: TRBJ1-4
abundance: few
v_gene: TRBV20-1
CDR3aa: CSATRQPANDEKLSF
CDR3nt: TGCAGTGCTACGCGGCAGCCAGCTAATGATGAAAAACTGTCTTTT

d_gene: .
j_gene: TRBJ2-6
abundance: .
v_gene: TRBV5-5
CDR3aa: CASSLENGASVLTF
CDR3nt: TGTGCCAGCAGCTTGGAGAATGGGGCCAGCGTCCTGACTTTC

d_gene: .
j_gene: TRBJ2-1
abundance: .
v_gene: TRBV4-1
CDR3aa: CASSRHESSYNEQFF
CDR3nt: TGCGCCAGCAGCCGACACGAAAGCTCCTACAATGAGCAGTTCTTC

d_gene: TRBD2
j_gene: TRBJ2-5
abundance: .
v_gene: TRBV6-5
CDR3aa: CASNYTGGIQETQYF
CDR3nt: TGTGCCAGCAACTACACCGGGGGGATTCAAGAGACCCAGTACTTC

d_gene: TRBD1
j_gene: TRBJ1-1
abundance: .
v_gene: TRBV4-1
CDR3aa: CASSHRGTGGFSNEAFF
CDR3nt: TGCGCCAGCAGCCACCGTGGGACAGGGGGTTTTTCTAATGAAGCTTTCTTT

d_gene: TRBD2
j_gene: TRBJ2-1
abundance: many
v_gene: TRBV29-1
CDR3aa: CSDFSGSGNEQFF
CDR3nt: TGCAGCGACTTTAGCGGGTCGGGCAATGAGCAGTTCTTC

d_gene: TRBD1
j_gene: TRBJ1-1
abundance: few
v_gene: TRBV18
CDR3aa: CASSPEPYRGLNTEAFF
CDR3nt: TGTGCCAGCTCACCTGAGCCCTACAGGGGCTTGAACACTGAAGCTTTCTTT

d_gene: .
j_gene: TRBJ2-2
abundance: .
v_gene: TRBV24-1
CDR3aa: CATSGKAGVIGELFF
CDR3nt: TGTGCCACCAGTGGTAAGGCAGGAGTCATCGGGGAGCTGTTTTTT

d_gene: .
j_gene: TRBJ2-3
abundance: .
v_gene: TRBV4-2
CDR3aa: CASSSAREESTDTQYF
CDR3nt: TGTGCCAGCAGCTCGGCACGCGAGGAGAGCACTGATACGCAGTATTTT

d_gene: .
j_gene: TRBJ2-6
abundance: .
v_gene: TRBV28
CDR3aa: CASNLPLGEPVANVLTF
CDR3nt: TGTGCCAGCAATTTACCCCTCGGGGAGCCTGTGGCCAACGTCCTGACTTTC

d_gene: .
j_gene: TRBJ2-7
abundance: many
v_gene: TRBV5-4
CDR3aa: CASTPSLRDSPRGQYF
CDR3nt: TGTGCCAGCACCCCTTCCCTCCGGGACTCTCCCCGGGGGCAGTACTTC

d_gene: TRBD2
j_gene: TRBJ2-5
abundance: many
v_gene: TRBV10-2
CDR3aa: CASSWEGETQYF
CDR3nt: TGCGCCAGCAGTTGGGAGGGAGAGACCCAGTACTTC

d_gene: .
j_gene: TRBJ2-2
abundance: few
v_gene: TRBV18
CDR3aa: CASSPGRGQTGELFF
CDR3nt: TGTGCCAGCTCACCCGGGAGAGGTCAAACCGGGGAGCTGTTTTTT

d_gene: .
j_gene: TRBJ1-6
abundance: medium-sized
v_gene: TRBV29-1
CDR3aa: CSSGHTNSPLHF
CDR3nt: TGCAGCTCGGGACACACTAACTCACCCCTCCACTTT